This is a list of T cell receptor beta chains from one sample in a study of T cell responses to AZD1222 COVID-19 vaccine. The repertoire was sequenced with immunoSEQ multiplex PCR; TCRdb's copy has only in-frame clones and lacks some. The data show around 100,000 clones, with 87% seen just once and 2% to 3% held by the top ten. Sequenced here: peripheral blood, sampled 28 days after the second AZD1222 dose. The receptors derive from an adult who received the AZD1222 COVID-19 vaccine. Each CDR3 is given with its conserved first and last residue. The order of the fields is V gene, J gene, D gene, clone size, CDR3 DNA, CDR3 protein. A D gene is named only where the DNA matches it firmly. Clone size appears in some rows only: once, few, many, or a class for an expanded clone.

v_gene: TRBV10-3; j_gene: TRBJ2-7; d_gene: .; abundance: .; CDR3nt: TGTGCCATCCGGACGCAGTCCACCAACGAGCAGTACTTC; CDR3aa: CAIRTQSTNEQYF
v_gene: TRBV7-8; j_gene: TRBJ2-3; d_gene: .; abundance: .; CDR3nt: TGTGCCAGCAGCTTAGAGGGACCACAGTTCGGCTCAGATACGCAGTATTTT; CDR3aa: CASSLEGPQFGSDTQYF
v_gene: TRBV5-1; j_gene: TRBJ1-1; d_gene: .; abundance: .; CDR3nt: TGCGCCAGCAGCTTGGGCTTGGGAGACACTGAAGCTTTCTTT; CDR3aa: CASSLGLGDTEAFF
v_gene: TRBV7-3; j_gene: TRBJ2-1; d_gene: .; abundance: .; CDR3nt: TGTGCCAGCAGCTCGGGCCCCGAGCAGTTCTTC; CDR3aa: CASSSGPEQFF
v_gene: TRBV19; j_gene: TRBJ1-3; d_gene: .; abundance: few; CDR3nt: TGTGCCAGTAGGCCCTCGTACCCCTCTGGAAACACCATATATTTT; CDR3aa: CASRPSYPSGNTIYF
v_gene: TRBV30; j_gene: TRBJ1-1; d_gene: .; abundance: .; CDR3nt: TGTGCCTGGAGTGTAACACCCAACACTGAAGCTTTCTTT; CDR3aa: CAWSVTPNTEAFF
v_gene: TRBV9; j_gene: TRBJ1-5; d_gene: TRBD1; abundance: once; CDR3nt: TGTGCCAGCAGCGTCGGACAGGGATTCTTTCAGCCCCAGCATTTT; CDR3aa: CASSVGQGFFQPQHF
v_gene: TRBV7-6; j_gene: TRBJ1-6; d_gene: .; abundance: .; CDR3nt: TGTGCCAGCAGCTCGTCCGGGCAGGGTCTTAATTCACCCCTCCACTTT; CDR3aa: CASSSSGQGLNSPLHF
v_gene: TRBV5-4; j_gene: TRBJ1-3; d_gene: .; abundance: .; CDR3nt: TGTGCCAGCAGCTTGAGTGGAAGGGACACCATATATTTT; CDR3aa: CASSLSGRDTIYF
v_gene: TRBV24-1; j_gene: TRBJ2-5; d_gene: TRBD1; abundance: .; CDR3nt: TGTGCCACCAGTGATTCCGTGGACAGGAAGGAGACCCAGTACTTC; CDR3aa: CATSDSVDRKETQYF
v_gene: TRBV29-1; j_gene: TRBJ2-1; d_gene: TRBD1; abundance: .; CDR3nt: TGCAGCGTACCCGGGACAGGGGGATGGAATGAGCAGTTCTTC; CDR3aa: CSVPGTGGWNEQFF
v_gene: TRBV4-2; j_gene: TRBJ1-2; d_gene: .; abundance: few; CDR3nt: TGTGCCAGCAGCCAAGCAGGGTCGAACACCTATGGCTACACCTTC; CDR3aa: CASSQAGSNTYGYTF
v_gene: TRBV7-2; j_gene: TRBJ1-5; d_gene: .; abundance: .; CDR3nt: TGTGCCAGCAGCTTAGGGGCGGGAAGGGGAATTCAGCCCCAGCATTTT; CDR3aa: CASSLGAGRGIQPQHF
v_gene: TRBV29-1; j_gene: TRBJ2-5; d_gene: .; abundance: .; CDR3nt: TGCAGCGTTGAAGGGCAGGCCCAAGAGACCCAGTACTTC; CDR3aa: CSVEGQAQETQYF
v_gene: TRBV27; j_gene: TRBJ1-2; d_gene: .; abundance: .; CDR3nt: TGTGCCAGCAGTGTGAGATCAGGGAACTATGGCTACACCTTC; CDR3aa: CASSVRSGNYGYTF
v_gene: TRBV11-2; j_gene: TRBJ2-5; d_gene: .; abundance: .; CDR3nt: TGTGCCAGCAGCGCCACAGCCTACCAAGAGACCCAGTACTTC; CDR3aa: CASSATAYQETQYF
v_gene: TRBV28; j_gene: TRBJ2-7; d_gene: .; abundance: .; CDR3nt: TGTGCCAGCAGTCTGGAGGGAGAAACCTACGAGCAGTACTTC; CDR3aa: CASSLEGETYEQYF
v_gene: TRBV4-3; j_gene: TRBJ2-7; d_gene: .; abundance: .; CDR3nt: TGCGCCAGCAGCCAACACTACGAGCAGTACTTC; CDR3aa: CASSQHYEQYF
v_gene: TRBV4-1; j_gene: TRBJ2-2; d_gene: .; abundance: once; CDR3nt: TGCGCCAGCAGCCGGTCAGGGATTTGGACCGGGGAGCTGTTTTTT; CDR3aa: CASSRSGIWTGELFF
v_gene: TRBV10-3; j_gene: TRBJ2-7; d_gene: TRBD1; abundance: .; CDR3nt: TGTGCCATCGGACAGGGGTCCGACGAGCAGTACTTC; CDR3aa: CAIGQGSDEQYF
v_gene: TRBV6-6; j_gene: TRBJ1-2; d_gene: TRBD1; abundance: .; CDR3nt: TGTGCCAGCAGTTTTCTCGGGACAGGCTCCGATGGCTACACCTTC; CDR3aa: CASSFLGTGSDGYTF
v_gene: TRBV19; j_gene: TRBJ2-3; d_gene: .; abundance: .; CDR3nt: TGTGCCAGTAAGACAGGTAGCACAGATACGCAGTATTTT; CDR3aa: CASKTGSTDTQYF
v_gene: TRBV4-2; j_gene: TRBJ1-1; d_gene: .; abundance: .; CDR3nt: TGTGCCAGCAGCCAAGATCAGTCCAGGGGGAACACTGAAGCTTTCTTT; CDR3aa: CASSQDQSRGNTEAFF
v_gene: TRBV5-5; j_gene: TRBJ2-2; d_gene: TRBD2; abundance: .; CDR3nt: TGTGCCAGCATGGGAGGGACGAACACCGGGGAGCTGTTTTTT; CDR3aa: CASMGGTNTGELFF
v_gene: TRBV18; j_gene: TRBJ2-2; d_gene: TRBD2; abundance: .; CDR3nt: TGTGCCAGCTCAATACCGGGACTAGAGAACACCGGGGAGCTGTTTTTT; CDR3aa: CASSIPGLENTGELFF
v_gene: TRBV5-6; j_gene: TRBJ1-2; d_gene: .; abundance: once; CDR3nt: TGTGCCAGCAGTACCGTACCCCTCACTGGCTACACCTTC; CDR3aa: CASSTVPLTGYTF
v_gene: TRBV6-4; j_gene: TRBJ2-3; d_gene: TRBD2; abundance: .; CDR3nt: TGTGCCAGCAGTCCCACTAGCGGGAGTCCAGATACGCAGTATTTT; CDR3aa: CASSPTSGSPDTQYF
v_gene: TRBV2; j_gene: TRBJ1-5; d_gene: TRBD1; abundance: .; CDR3nt: TGTGCCAGCAGTGTGGGACAGTATAGCAATCAGCCCCAGCATTTT; CDR3aa: CASSVGQYSNQPQHF
v_gene: TRBV7-9; j_gene: TRBJ1-2; d_gene: .; abundance: .; CDR3nt: TGTGCCAGCAGTCAATCTGTCCGAGACTATGGCTACACCTTC; CDR3aa: CASSQSVRDYGYTF
v_gene: TRBV6-6; j_gene: TRBJ2-7; d_gene: .; abundance: .; CDR3nt: TGTGCCAGCAGTGACGGGGCTCCGGAAGGACTCGAGCAGTACTTC; CDR3aa: CASSDGAPEGLEQYF
v_gene: TRBV7-3; j_gene: TRBJ2-3; d_gene: TRBD1; abundance: .; CDR3nt: TGTGCCAGCAGCTTAACGTCGACAGGGGGCGCATGGGATACGCAGTATTTT; CDR3aa: CASSLTSTGGAWDTQYF
v_gene: TRBV13; j_gene: TRBJ1-6; d_gene: .; abundance: once; CDR3nt: TGTGCCAGCAGCTTAGGCCTCGGGACAAGAGATTCACCCCTCCACTTT; CDR3aa: CASSLGLGTRDSPLHF
v_gene: TRBV29-1; j_gene: TRBJ2-1; d_gene: .; abundance: .; CDR3nt: TGCAGCGTTGAAGCCTGGACTAACAATGAGCAGTTCTTC; CDR3aa: CSVEAWTNNEQFF
v_gene: TRBV15; j_gene: TRBJ2-3; d_gene: TRBD2; abundance: .; CDR3nt: TGTGCCACCAGCAGGGAATCCGCTAGCGGGAGAGACTATACGCAGTATTTT; CDR3aa: CATSRESASGRDYTQYF
v_gene: TRBV12-3/TRBV12-4; j_gene: TRBJ2-5; d_gene: .; abundance: .; CDR3nt: TGTGCCAGCAGTTTAACGACAGGAGAGACCCAGTACTTC; CDR3aa: CASSLTTGETQYF
v_gene: TRBV5-1; j_gene: TRBJ2-3; d_gene: TRBD2; abundance: .; CDR3nt: TGCGCCAGCAGCATAGCGGGATTAAGCACAGATACGCAGTATTTT; CDR3aa: CASSIAGLSTDTQYF
v_gene: TRBV10-3; j_gene: TRBJ2-6; d_gene: TRBD1; abundance: .; CDR3nt: TGTGCCATCAGGAGGGACAGAGGAACTGGGGCCAACGTCCTGACTTTC; CDR3aa: CAIRRDRGTGANVLTF
v_gene: TRBV5-4; j_gene: TRBJ1-1; d_gene: .; abundance: .; CDR3nt: TGTGCCAGCACCTTGGTGGGCAGGGAAGCTTTCTTT; CDR3aa: CASTLVGREAFF
v_gene: TRBV18; j_gene: TRBJ1-1; d_gene: TRBD1; abundance: .; CDR3nt: TGTGCCAGCTCACCACCGACAGGGACTGCTGAAGCTTTCTTT; CDR3aa: CASSPPTGTAEAFF
v_gene: TRBV9; j_gene: TRBJ2-1; d_gene: .; abundance: .; CDR3nt: TGTGCCAGCAGCGTACTGGGCTCCTACAATGAGCAGTTCTTC; CDR3aa: CASSVLGSYNEQFF
v_gene: TRBV9; j_gene: TRBJ2-1; d_gene: TRBD1; abundance: .; CDR3nt: TGTGCCAGCAGCGCCCAAGACAGGGTTTACAATGAGCAGTTCTTC; CDR3aa: CASSAQDRVYNEQFF
v_gene: TRBV10-3; j_gene: TRBJ1-6; d_gene: .; abundance: .; CDR3nt: TGTGCCATCGCATCGCAGGGGAGCTATAATTCACCCCTCCACTTT; CDR3aa: CAIASQGSYNSPLHF
v_gene: TRBV5-4; j_gene: TRBJ2-7; d_gene: TRBD2; abundance: .; CDR3nt: TGTGCCAGCAGCTTGGGAGCGGCGGGAGGGCCCTACGAGCAGTACTTC; CDR3aa: CASSLGAAGGPYEQYF
v_gene: TRBV25-1; j_gene: TRBJ1-1; d_gene: .; abundance: .; CDR3nt: TGTGCCAGCAGTGACGGATGGACTGAAGCTTTCTTT; CDR3aa: CASSDGWTEAFF
v_gene: TRBV5-6; j_gene: TRBJ2-7; d_gene: .; abundance: few; CDR3nt: TGTGCCAGCAGCTTACAATACGAGCAGTACTTC; CDR3aa: CASSLQYEQYF
v_gene: TRBV15; j_gene: TRBJ1-2; d_gene: .; abundance: .; CDR3nt: TGTGCCACCAGCAGAGAGATCAGGACTTACGGCTACACCTTC; CDR3aa: CATSREIRTYGYTF
v_gene: TRBV4-1; j_gene: TRBJ1-4; d_gene: TRBD1; abundance: .; CDR3nt: TGCGCCAGCAGCCTCCCGGGACAGGGGAATGAAAAACTGTTTTTT; CDR3aa: CASSLPGQGNEKLFF
v_gene: TRBV3-1/TRBV3-2; j_gene: TRBJ1-5; d_gene: .; abundance: once; CDR3nt: TGTGCCAGCAGCCAAAGGACCCTTTTTGGTCCGGGCAATCAGCCCCAGCATTTT; CDR3aa: CASSQRTLFGPGNQPQHF
v_gene: TRBV7-9; j_gene: TRBJ1-1; d_gene: TRBD1; abundance: .; CDR3nt: TGTGCCAGCAGCTGGAGCTCAGGGGGTGACACTGAAGCTTTCTTT; CDR3aa: CASSWSSGGDTEAFF
v_gene: TRBV5-6; j_gene: TRBJ1-1; d_gene: .; abundance: once; CDR3nt: TGTGCCAGCAGCCGATCTATAACTGAAGCTTTCTTT; CDR3aa: CASSRSITEAFF
v_gene: TRBV15; j_gene: TRBJ1-6; d_gene: TRBD1; abundance: once; CDR3nt: TGTGCCACCAGCAGGATTCTAGGGGGCAATTCACCCCTCCACTTT; CDR3aa: CATSRILGGNSPLHF
v_gene: TRBV19; j_gene: TRBJ1-5; d_gene: .; abundance: .; CDR3nt: TGTGCCAGTAGTATAGGAACAGCCAATCAGCCCCAGCATTTT; CDR3aa: CASSIGTANQPQHF
v_gene: TRBV4-1; j_gene: TRBJ1-3; d_gene: .; abundance: few; CDR3nt: TGCGCCAGCAGCGCTCTTTTCCCTCTTGGAAACACCATATATTTT; CDR3aa: CASSALFPLGNTIYF
v_gene: TRBV2; j_gene: TRBJ2-3; d_gene: .; abundance: .; CDR3nt: TGTGCCAGCAGTGAATCAGGGGATACGCAGTATTTT; CDR3aa: CASSESGDTQYF
v_gene: TRBV5-1; j_gene: TRBJ1-1; d_gene: TRBD1; abundance: .; CDR3nt: TGCGCCAGCAGTTCGGGACAGGGGACTGAAGCTTTCTTT; CDR3aa: CASSSGQGTEAFF